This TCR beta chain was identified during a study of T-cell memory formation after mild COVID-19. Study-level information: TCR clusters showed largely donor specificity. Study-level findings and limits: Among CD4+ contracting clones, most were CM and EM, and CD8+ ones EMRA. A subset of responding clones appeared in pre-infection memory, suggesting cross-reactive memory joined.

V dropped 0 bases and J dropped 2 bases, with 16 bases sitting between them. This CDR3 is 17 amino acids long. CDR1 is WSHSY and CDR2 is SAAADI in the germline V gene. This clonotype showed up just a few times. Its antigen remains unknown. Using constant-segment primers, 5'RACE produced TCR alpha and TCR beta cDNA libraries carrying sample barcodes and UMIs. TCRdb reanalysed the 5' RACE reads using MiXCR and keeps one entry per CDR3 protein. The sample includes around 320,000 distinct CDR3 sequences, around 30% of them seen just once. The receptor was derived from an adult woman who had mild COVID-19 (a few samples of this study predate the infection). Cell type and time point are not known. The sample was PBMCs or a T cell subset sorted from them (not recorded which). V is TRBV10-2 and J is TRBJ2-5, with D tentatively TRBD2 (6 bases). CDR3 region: CASSESPGGPSQETQYF. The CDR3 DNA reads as TGCGCCAGCAGTGAGTCCCCTGGAGGGCCGAGTCAAGAGACCCAGTACTTC.